This T cell receptor (beta chain) was observed in a study of spatial heterogeneity in lung cancer. Whole-study context: Raw-read counts averaged over ten per unique TCR and UMI combination.

The time point is: sample taken at primary tumor resection. Trimming left V 4 bases short and J 2 bases short, with 11 bases between. Looked up from germline, CDR1 is SGHDT and CDR2 is YYEEEE. This CDR3 is 14 amino acids long. Points on this clonotype: Its antigen is unknown.

TCRdb reprocessed the 5' RACE reads with MiXCR, giving one entry per CDR3 protein. Of under 6,500 distinct CDR3 sequences listed, approximately 12% were seen once; the top ten hold approximately 50%. Study-wide results and limits: One measure, the expanded intratumoral alpha and beta TCR count, tracked tumor mutation counts.

This TCR was recovered from a male donor with early-stage non-small cell lung cancer. Material: lung tumor tissue, obtained at surgery. This chain uses TRBV5-6 with TRBJ2-3; maybe TRBD2 (5 bases). This CDR3 is CASSLRANTDTQYF. The DNA of the CDR3 is TGTGCCAGCAGCCTGCGGGCAAACACAGATACGCAGTATTTT.